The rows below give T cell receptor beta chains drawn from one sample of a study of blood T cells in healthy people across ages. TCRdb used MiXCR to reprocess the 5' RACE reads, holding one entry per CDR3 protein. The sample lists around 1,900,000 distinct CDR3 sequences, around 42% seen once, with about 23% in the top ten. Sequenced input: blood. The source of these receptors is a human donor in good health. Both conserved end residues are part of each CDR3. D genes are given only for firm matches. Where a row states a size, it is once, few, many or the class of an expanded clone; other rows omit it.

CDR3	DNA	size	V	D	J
CASSLREGTNEKLFF	TGTGCCAGCAGTTTGCGGGAGGGAACTAATGAAAAACTGTTTTTT	-	TRBV27	-	TRBJ1-4
CASSWDRGNTEACF	TGTGCCAGCAGCTGGGACAGGGGGAACACTGAAGCTTGCTTT	-	TRBV7-9	TRBD1	TRBJ1-1
CSASSQGGAEAFF	TGCAGTGCTAGTAGCCAGGGAGGCGCTGAAGCTTTCTTT	-	TRBV20-1	-	TRBJ1-1
CSASRTGDLESNQPQHF	TGCAGTGCTAGCCGGACAGGGGATCTGGAAAGCAATCAGCCCCAGCATTTT	-	TRBV20-1	TRBD1	TRBJ1-5
CSVEGTEVNYGYTF	TGCAGCGTTGAAGGGACCGAAGTCAACTATGGCTACACCTTC	-	TRBV29-1	-	TRBJ1-2
CAISESAVLGPQHF	TGTGCCATCAGTGAGTCGGCAGTACTGGGGCCCCAGCATTTT	few	TRBV10-3	-	TRBJ1-5
CASSGTASNQPQHF	TGTGCCAGCAGTGGGACGGCTTCCAATCAGCCCCAGCATTTT	few	TRBV6-2/TRBV6-3	-	TRBJ1-5
CASSQWLSQETQYF	TGTGCCAGCAGCCAATGGCTATCCCAAGAGACCCAGTACTTC	-	TRBV3-1	-	TRBJ2-5
CAWSVSLAGDEQYF	TGTGCCTGGAGTGTCTCTCTAGCGGGGGACGAGCAGTACTTC	-	TRBV30	TRBD2	TRBJ2-7
CASRLGQTYEQYF	TGCGCCAGCAGGTTGGGACAGACCTACGAGCAGTACTTC	few	TRBV5-1	TRBD1	TRBJ2-7
CASSVLAGGYNEQYF	TGTGCCAGCAGCGTTTTGGCGGGGGGCTACAATGAGCAGTACTTC	-	TRBV11-3	TRBD2	TRBJ2-7
CASGLPKDRPNYGYTF	TGTGCTAGTGGTTTGCCCAAGGACAGACCGAACTATGGCTACACCTTC	-	TRBV12-5	-	TRBJ1-2
CSAFAPGTANTGELFF	TGCAGTGCTTTTGCTCCTGGGACGGCGAACACCGGGGAGCTGTTTTTT	-	TRBV20-1	-	TRBJ2-2
CASSYSPDYSNQPQHF	TGTGCCAGCAGTTACTCGCCAGATTATAGCAATCAGCCCCAGCATTTT	-	TRBV6-6	-	TRBJ1-5
CSARQRAAGSPLNNQPQHF	TGCAGTGCTAGACAGAGGGCGGCAGGGAGCCCACTGAACAATCAGCCCCAGCATTTT	-	TRBV20-1	-	TRBJ1-5
CASRPLSGGVYNEQFF	TGTGCCAGCAGACCTCTCAGCGGGGGGGTCTACAATGAGCAGTTCTTC	-	TRBV5-4	TRBD2	TRBJ2-1
CATSDPGQGYEQFF	TGTGCCACCAGTGATCCGGGACAGGGGTATGAGCAGTTCTTC	few	TRBV24-1	TRBD1	TRBJ2-1
CASSLGDVLNYGYTF	TGTGCCAGCAGCTTGGGCGACGTGCTAAACTATGGCTACACCTTC	few	TRBV7-2	-	TRBJ1-2
CASSFPGQTATNEKLFF	TGTGCCAGCAGTTTCCCGGGACAGACAGCAACTAATGAAAAACTGTTTTTT	-	TRBV28	TRBD1	TRBJ1-4
CSARSAGGKYEQYF	TGCAGTGCTAGAAGTGCGGGGGGAAAATACGAGCAGTACTTC	few	TRBV20-1	TRBD2	TRBJ2-7
CASSSGTGSSGANVLTF	TGTGCCAGCAGCTCCGGGACGGGGTCTTCGGGGGCCAACGTCCTGACTTTC	many	TRBV7-8	-	TRBJ2-6
CSASQGQGHEKLFF	TGCAGTGCTAGTCAGGGACAGGGCCATGAAAAACTGTTTTTT	-	TRBV20-1	TRBD1	TRBJ1-4
CASSYSSGASYEQYF	TGTGCCAGCAGTTACTCTTCAGGGGCATCCTACGAGCAGTACTTC	many	TRBV6-5	-	TRBJ2-7
CASSLRALGVTQYF	TGTGCCAGCAGCCTAAGGGCCCTTGGGGTGACCCAGTACTTC	few	TRBV7-2	-	TRBJ2-5
CASSEESPGHYSYEQYF	TGTGCCAGCAGTGAAGAATCCCCGGGACATTATTCCTACGAGCAGTACTTC	-	TRBV6-1	-	TRBJ2-7
CSVEDGGWGTEAFF	TGCAGCGTTGAAGATGGGGGTTGGGGGACTGAAGCTTTCTTT	few	TRBV29-1	-	TRBJ1-1
CASGARAYEQYF	TGTGCCAGCGGGGCCAGGGCCTACGAGCAGTACTTC	few	TRBV7-9	-	TRBJ2-7
CASSQVAGTRSETQYF	TGTGCCAGCAGCCAAGTTGCCGGCACTAGGTCAGAGACCCAGTACTTC	-	TRBV4-2	-	TRBJ2-5
CASSTHSGLPGELFF	TGTGCCAGCAGCACCCATTCGGGGTTACCCGGGGAGCTGTTTTTT	-	TRBV7-2	-	TRBJ2-2
CASSDPPGLGALFF	TGTGCCAGCAGTGACCCACCGGGACTAGGGGCCCTGTTCTTC	-	TRBV6-4	TRBD2	TRBJ2-1
CASSRIEVSAKETQYF	TGTGCCAGCAGCCGTATTGAAGTCAGCGCAAAAGAGACCCAGTACTTC	-	TRBV12-3/TRBV12-4	-	TRBJ2-5